This entry concerns a single T cell receptor beta chain. Its antigen is not identified. This sample was taken from a study of vaccination effects on CD4 cells after COVID-19. Study-wide context: Participants received two doses of either the BNT162b2 or mRNA-1273 vaccine. Study findings and constraints: Sampling in the study covered few convalescent patients and included no early post-infection timepoints.

Clones were read by immunoSEQ multiplex PCR, and TCRdb kept only the in-frame ones, dropping some. This sample has tens of thousands of clones, with approximately 72% found just once. The trim removed 7 bases at V and 4 bases at J, leaving 4 bases unmatched. Germline assignment: CDR1 MGHRA and CDR2 YSYEKL. The CDR3 has 14 residues. Sequencing was preceded by expansion of antigen-specific CD4+ T cells with viral peptide pools in the ViraFEST assay. Having been cultured for under twelve days, the cells underwent CD4+ T cell isolation. The healthy vaccine recipients, who had no prior SARS-CoV-2 infection, showed negative nucleocapsid antibodies.

The chain recombines TRBV4-1 with TRBJ2-3, with 11 bases identical to TRBD1. The TCR sequence derives from a human donor who received a COVID-19 vaccine. Sequenced here: CD4+ T cells from PBMCs cultured with HCoV-NL63 spike peptides, sampled before COVID-19 vaccination. The CDR3 region is CASMGQGVADTQYF. CDR3 DNA sequence: TGCGCCAGCATGGGACAGGGGGTCGCAGATACGCAGTATTTT.